This T cell receptor beta chain is from a study of blood T cell repertoires in COVID-19. Study-level background: The United States, Italy and Spain were the sources of the acute and convalescent COVID-19 samples. The analysed material was cDNA or gDNA that came from T cells, B-cell-depleted T cells, or PBMCs.

In the authors' methods: Estimation of nucleated cell counts relied on the amplification of reference gene primers. TCRdb's table, derived via immunoSEQ multiplex PCR, lists solely in-frame clones and lacks some. V and J calls and clone size are copied from that table; D and trimming were computed from the DNA. Among about 160,000 clones listed, roughly 82% were seen once. The length of the CDR3 is 15 residues. Trimming took 5 bases from V and 7 from J; bases not matched to a gene: 7. Germline CDR1 is MNHEY and CDR2 is SVGAGI. The sequence was obtained from a man in his 70s with acute or convalescent COVID-19. Sample: peripheral blood. V gene TRBV6-5 combines with J gene TRBJ1-6; 8 bases align to TRBD1. CDR3 amino acids: CASSLGQGLNSPLHF. CDR3 nucleotides: TGTGCCAGCAGTCTTGGACAGGGATTGAATTCACCCCTCCACTTT.